The sequence of this TCR beta chain was determined in a study of OX40 agonist ivuxolimab in advanced cancers. With respect to the entire study: The costimulatory receptor OX40 (CD134) was targeted by ivuxolimab, a fully human IgG2 agonistic monoclonal antibody. The purpose of peripheral TCRbeta sequencing was to test whether ivuxolimab changed TCR sequence diversity and led to clonal T-cell expansion. The monotherapy dose-escalation portion (N ≈ 56 patients) of the phase I ivuxolimab trial is reported in the paper. Patients were allowed to have had prior anti-PD-1, anti-PD-L1 or anti-CTLA-4 therapy, and 40% of the dose-escalation patients had previously received checkpoint inhibitors. Intravenous ivuxolimab was administered to patients every 2 weeks at six dose levels: 0.01, 0.1, 0.3, 1.5, 3 and 10 mg/kg. Among the roughly 52 dose-escalation patients, roughly 20 had hepatocellular carcinoma, around 15 melanoma, 9 renal cell carcinoma and 9 head and neck cancer. In the dose-escalation cohort, more than 75% of patients were male, and the mean age was around 60 years, with a range of about 23 to 90. Partial responses were achieved by three dose-escalation patients, of whom one had hepatocellular carcinoma and two had cutaneous melanoma. General findings and caveats noted by the study authors: At doses from 0.1 to 3.0 mg/kg, clonal expansion was seen in both CD4+ and CD8+ blood T cells between baseline and week 6. In partial responders in the 0.1-3.0 mg/kg groups, normalized peripheral clonal expansion was found to be among the lowest, especially among CD8+ T cells. Antigen specificity was not determined for the clonally expanded peripheral T cells. After ivuxolimab, more expanded clones were found on average in CD8+ T cells than in CD4+ T cells. Low levels of normalized T-cell clonal expansion were also shown by some nonresponding patients.

Genomic DNA was extracted from sorted cells for sequencing of the TCRbeta CDR3 region. The immunoSEQ Assay was used for sequencing of TCRbeta CDR3 regions. TCRdb limited this immuneACCESS table to in-frame rearrangements with V and J called. A share of clones is missing; checked studies link under half to unresolved V genes, and the rest is unexplained. A total of tens of thousands of clones appear in this sample, 85% to 90% of them only once. The ten largest make up under 14% of the sample. Patients with a history of autoimmune disease or receiving systemic immunosuppression were excluded from the trial. Peripheral blood for TCR sequencing was collected from all dose cohorts at baseline, on cycle 4 day 1, and on cycle 7 day 1. Samples were obtained from an open-label, multicenter, first-in-human phase I dose-escalation trial of ivuxolimab. Adults with locally advanced or metastatic melanoma, renal cell, hepatocellular, or head and neck squamous cell carcinoma were enrolled in the trial. Before TCR sequencing, CD4+ T cells and CD8+ T cells were sorted from peripheral blood as separate populations.

The germline V gene gives CDR1 as LGHNA and CDR2 as YNFKEQ. A distance of 14 bases separates the germline ends of V and J, which lose 4 bases and 1 base respectively. The CDR3 starts with the cysteine, ends with the phenylalanine, and has 15 residues. The entry retains the CDR3 DNA only, 45 bases that are in frame from base 1. Notes on this clone: This clone's antigen is unknown. Base qualities are not at hand, and no much larger clone is one base apart.

The sample consisted of CD4+ or CD8+ T cells sorted from blood, taken in a trial of the OX40 agonist ivuxolimab. Rearrangement joined TRBV4-2 to TRBJ2-7; the D call could be TRBD1 or TRBD2, with each sharing 5 bases. The receptor was isolated from an adult with an advanced solid tumor such as melanoma, head and neck, liver or kidney cancer. The sequence in DNA is TGTGCCAGCAGCCGAGGGACCGGCATGTCCTACGAGCAGTACTTC. Protein translation: CASSRGTGMSYEQYF.